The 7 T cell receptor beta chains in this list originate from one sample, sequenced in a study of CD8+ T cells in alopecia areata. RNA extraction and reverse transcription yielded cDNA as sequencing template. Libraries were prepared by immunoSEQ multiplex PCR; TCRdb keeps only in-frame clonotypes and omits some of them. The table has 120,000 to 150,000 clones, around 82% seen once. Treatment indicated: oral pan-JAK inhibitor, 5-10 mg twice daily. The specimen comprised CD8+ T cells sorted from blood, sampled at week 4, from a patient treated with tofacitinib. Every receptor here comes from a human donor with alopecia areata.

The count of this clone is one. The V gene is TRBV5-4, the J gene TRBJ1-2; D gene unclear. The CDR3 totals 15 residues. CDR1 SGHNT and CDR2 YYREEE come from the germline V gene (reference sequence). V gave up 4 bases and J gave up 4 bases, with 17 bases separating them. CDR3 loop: CASSRGESAGYGYTF. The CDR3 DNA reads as TGTGCCAGCAGCCGGGGTGAGTCCGCTGGCTATGGCTACACCTTC.

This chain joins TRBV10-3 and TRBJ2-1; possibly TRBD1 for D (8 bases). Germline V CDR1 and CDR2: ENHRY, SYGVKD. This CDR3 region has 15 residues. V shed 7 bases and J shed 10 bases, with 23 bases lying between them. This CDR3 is CAITETGGQEQEQFF. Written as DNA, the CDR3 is TGTGCCATCACCGAGACGGGGGGACAGGAGCAGGAGCAGTTCTTC.

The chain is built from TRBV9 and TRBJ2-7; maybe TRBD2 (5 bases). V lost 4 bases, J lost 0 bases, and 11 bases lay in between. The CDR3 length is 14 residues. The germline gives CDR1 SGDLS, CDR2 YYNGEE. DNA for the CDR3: TGTGCCAGCAGCCAAGAAGGGAGCTCCTACGAGCAGTACTTC. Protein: CASSQEGSSYEQYF.

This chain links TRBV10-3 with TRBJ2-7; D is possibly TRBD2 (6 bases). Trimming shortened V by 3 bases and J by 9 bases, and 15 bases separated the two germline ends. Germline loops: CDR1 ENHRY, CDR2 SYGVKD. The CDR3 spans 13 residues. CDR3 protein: CAISDPGGSVQYF. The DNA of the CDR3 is TGTGCCATCAGTGACCCCGGGGGAAGTGTGCAGTACTTC.

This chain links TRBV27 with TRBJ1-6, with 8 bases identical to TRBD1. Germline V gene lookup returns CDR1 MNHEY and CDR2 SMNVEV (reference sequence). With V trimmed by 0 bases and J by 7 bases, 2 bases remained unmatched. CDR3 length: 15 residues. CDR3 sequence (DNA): TGTGCCAGCAGTTTATCGTCAGGGGGCAATTCACCCCTCCACTTT. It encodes CASSLSSGGNSPLHF.

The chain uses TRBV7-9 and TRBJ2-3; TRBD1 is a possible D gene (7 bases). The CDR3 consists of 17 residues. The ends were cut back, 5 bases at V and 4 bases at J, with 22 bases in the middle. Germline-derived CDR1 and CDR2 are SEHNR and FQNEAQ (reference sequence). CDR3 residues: CASSPRSGVRGADTQYF. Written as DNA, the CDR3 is TGTGCCAGCAGCCCGCGCAGTGGTGTCAGGGGGGCAGATACGCAGTATTTT.

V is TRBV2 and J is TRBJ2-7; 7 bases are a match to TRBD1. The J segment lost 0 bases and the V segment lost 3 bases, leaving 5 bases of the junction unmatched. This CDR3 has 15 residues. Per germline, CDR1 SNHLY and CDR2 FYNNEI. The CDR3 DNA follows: TGTGCCAGCAGTGACCCGGGACAGAGCTCCTACGAGCAGTACTTC. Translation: CASSDPGQSSYEQYF.